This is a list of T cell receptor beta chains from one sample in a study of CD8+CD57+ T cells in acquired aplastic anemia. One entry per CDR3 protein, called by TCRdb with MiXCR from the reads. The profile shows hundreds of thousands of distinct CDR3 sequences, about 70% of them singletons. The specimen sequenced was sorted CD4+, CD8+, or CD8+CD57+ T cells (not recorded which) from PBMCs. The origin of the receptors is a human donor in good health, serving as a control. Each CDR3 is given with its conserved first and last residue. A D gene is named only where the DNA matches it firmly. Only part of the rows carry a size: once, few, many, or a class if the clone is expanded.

TGTGCCAGCAGCTTGACAGGGAGGATAGGGACTGAAGCTTTCTTT | CASSLTGRIGTEAFF | 15 | many | TRBJ1-1 | NA | TRBV5-6
NA | CVLLCRDLRGGFTDTQYF | 18 | NA | TRBJ2-3 | NA | TRBV20-1
TGCGCCAGCAGCCAAGGCACAACTTCCAATGAAAAACTGTTTTTT | CASSQGTTSNEKLFF | 15 | many | TRBJ1-4 | NA | TRBV4-3
TGTGCCAGCAGCACTAGTGGGGGGGCTCGAGATACGCACTATTTT | CASSTSGGARDTHYF | 15 | NA | TRBJ2-3 | NA | TRBV7-9
TGTGCCAGCAGCTCCTGGACCGTCACTGAAGCTTTCTTTTTC | CASSSWTVTEAFFF | 14 | NA | TRBJ2-6 | NA | TRBV7-7
TGTGCCAGCAGCTCAGCCCGGCACAGCGCCAAAGAGACCCAGTACTTC | CASSSARHSAKETQYF | 16 | NA | TRBJ2-5 | NA | TRBV9
TGTGCCAGCAGTTCGCCTGGGAATCAGCCCCAGCATTTT | CASSSPGNQPQHF | 13 | NA | TRBJ1-5 | NA | TRBV13
TGTGCCACCAGTGCCAGGACAGGGAACACCGGGGAGCTGTTTTTT | CATSARTGNTGELFF | 15 | many | TRBJ2-2 | TRBD1 | TRBV24-1
TGTGCCTGGACCTTGGAAGAGACCCAGTACTTC | CAWTLEETQYF | 11 | many | TRBJ2-5 | NA | TRBV30
TGTGCCAGCAGCCCTAGGGTGGCCGGCGTGTATGGCTTCACCTTC | CASSPRVAGVYGFTF | 15 | NA | TRBJ1-2 | NA | TRBV7-3
TGCGCCAGCAGCCAACGGAGGGAGGGGACTGAAGCTTTCTTT | CASSQRREGTEAFF | 14 | many | TRBJ1-1 | NA | TRBV10-2
TGTGCCAGCAGCTTGGGCAATCAGCCCCAGTACTTC | CASSLGNQPQYF | 12 | NA | TRBJ2-5 | NA | TRBV7-2
TGCAGTGCTATGCCCGGACAGGGAAACACGCAGTATTTT | CSAMPGQGNTQYF | 13 | NA | TRBJ2-3 | TRBD1 | TRBV20-1
TGTGCCATCAGTGAGTCAGGGGTGGCCTACGAGCAGTACTTC | CAISESGVAYEQYF | 14 | NA | TRBJ2-7 | NA | TRBV10-3
TGTGCCAGCAGTTACGCGAGCGGCGGTAGGCCCTATTTT | CASSYASGGRPYF | 13 | NA | TRBJ2-3 | NA | TRBV7-2
TGTGCCAGCAGCCCGGGACAGGACTCCTCAGAGCAGTACTTC | CASSPGQDSSEQYF | 14 | once | TRBJ2-7 | TRBD1 | TRBV7-3
TGTGCCACCAGCCGGGGTGGGGGGGCTGCCGAGGATGGGTACACCTTC | CATSRGGGAAEDGYTF | 16 | NA | TRBJ1-2 | NA | TRBV2
TGCGCCAGCAGCCAAGATTTGGACTCTAGCACAGATACGCAGTATTTT | CASSQDLDSSTDTQYF | 16 | many | TRBJ2-3 | NA | TRBV4-3
TGTGCCAGCAGCCGGGACAGGGAGGGAAACACCATATATTTT | CASSRDREGNTIYF | 14 | many | TRBJ1-3 | TRBD1 | TRBV13
TGTGCCAGCAGCTTAAGGGCTACAGGGTATAAAGACGACACTGAAGCTTTCTTT | CASSLRATGYKDDTEAFF | 18 | many | TRBJ1-1 | NA | TRBV7-6
TGTGCCAGCAGTGAAGGGTGGAACACTGAAGCTTTCTTT | CASSEGWNTEAFF | 13 | many | TRBJ1-1 | NA | TRBV2
TGTGCCAGCAGTTTCGGAGAGGTTGACCTAAATGAGCAGTTCTTC | CASSFGEVDLNEQFF | 15 | many | TRBJ2-1 | NA | TRBV27
TGTGCCAGCAGCCAAGATCGCGGGGCTGAAAAACTGTTTTTT | CASSQDRGAEKLFF | 14 | many | TRBJ1-4 | NA | TRBV4-2
NA | CASSPGETQYFGELFF | 16 | NA | TRBJ2-2 | NA | TRBV7-6
TGTGCCAGCAGTGAAGAAGTCCTCATAACCACCTCGGGCGAGCAGTACTTC | CASSEEVLITTSGEQYF | 17 | NA | TRBJ2-7 | NA | TRBV2
TGTGCCAGTAGTATAGATGTGGGTGGGGAGCTGTTTTTT | CASSIDVGGELFF | 13 | many | TRBJ2-2 | NA | TRBV19
TGTGCCAGCAGGCGTCGGGACAGCAAATCTGAAGCTTTCTTT | CASRRRDSKSEAFF | 14 | many | TRBJ1-1 | TRBD1 | TRBV5-8
TGCGCCAGCAGCATCGAACAGGCCTCATGGGCTTTCTTT | CASSIEQASWAFF | 13 | NA | TRBJ1-1 | NA | TRBV5-1
TGTGCCACCAGTGATTTGCAGGGAAAGGCGGGGGGCTCCTCCTACAATGAGCAGTTCTTC | CATSDLQGKAGGSSYNEQFF | 20 | NA | TRBJ2-1 | TRBD2 | TRBV24-1
TGCGCCAGCAGTGAAAATCGCCGGAGAAGGAGAGAGACCCAGTACTTC | CASSENRRRRRETQYF | 16 | NA | TRBJ2-5 | NA | TRBV10-2
TGCAGTGCTAGATTAGTGCGGGCTTCAAGCTCCTACGAGCAGTACTTC | CSARLVRASSSYEQYF | 16 | NA | TRBJ2-7 | NA | TRBV20-1
TGTGCCAGCAGCTTGGGTTTAGCGGGGGGAAAGTACGAGCAGTACTTC | CASSLGLAGGKYEQYF | 16 | NA | TRBJ2-7 | TRBD2 | TRBV7-2
TGTGCCAGCAGCCCTAAGTCGGTCAGTGGCTACTACTTC | CASSPKSVSGYYF | 13 | NA | TRBJ2-5 | NA | TRBV9
TGTGCCAGCAGCGGTTCAGGACGATTGACCGAAGATTTCTTC | CASSGSGRLTEDFF | 14 | NA | TRBJ2-7 | NA | TRBV7-8
TGTGCCACCAGTCGTGGACGCAGGGTGCATCAGCCCCAGCATTTT | CATSRGRRVHQPQHF | 15 | NA | TRBJ1-5 | NA | TRBV12-3/TRBV12-4
TGCGCCAGCAGCCCAGGAGGAGAGACTGACTACACCTTC | CASSPGGETDYTF | 13 | NA | TRBJ1-2 | NA | TRBV5-1
TGTGCCACCAGTGTTTTAGGCCTAGCGGGGGGCGAGACCCAGTACTTC | CATSVLGLAGGETQYF | 16 | NA | TRBJ2-5 | TRBD2 | TRBV24-1
TGTGCCAGCAGCGTAGCCGCCGGACAGGGGACTCAAGCTTTCTTT | CASSVAAGQGTQAFF | 15 | NA | TRBJ1-1 | TRBD1 | TRBV9
TGTGCCAGCAGCGTAGACTTGGGGGGCCGCACAGATACGCAGTATTTT | CASSVDLGGRTDTQYF | 16 | NA | TRBJ2-3 | NA | TRBV9
TGTGCCAGCAGCTTAGAGGGGACGTCCTACGAGCAGTACTTCTTC | CASSLEGTSYEQYFF | 15 | NA | TRBJ2-1 | NA | TRBV7-9
TGTGCCAGTAGTGCTCCGCAGGGGGCTGGGAACACCGGGGAGCTGTTTTTT | CASSAPQGAGNTGELFF | 17 | NA | TRBJ2-2 | TRBD1 | TRBV19
TGTGCCAGCAGCACCGACAGTAGTAGGGTGGACAATGAGCAGTTCTTC | CASSTDSSRVDNEQFF | 16 | NA | TRBJ2-1 | NA | TRBV5-4
TGCGCCAGCAGCTTGGAATTACACACAGATACGCAGTATTTT | CASSLELHTDTQYF | 14 | NA | TRBJ2-3 | NA | TRBV5-1
TGTGCCAGCAGATTTCACGGGGAGGGTGGCTACACCTATTTT | CASRFHGEGGYTYF | 14 | NA | TRBJ2-3 | TRBD2 | TRBV9
TGTGCCAGTAGTCCCCCACCCCCTTCTGGAGGCTACACCTTC | CASSPPPPSGGYTF | 14 | NA | TRBJ1-2 | NA | TRBV19
TGTGCCAGCAGCTTAGTGGGGGGGGGGCTTTACGAGCAGTACTTC | CASSLVGGGLYEQYF | 15 | NA | TRBJ2-7 | NA | TRBV7-2
TGTGCCAGCAGCCTAGGGACTAGCGGGGGGGCAGATACGCAGTATTTT | CASSLGTSGGADTQYF | 16 | NA | TRBJ2-3 | TRBD2 | TRBV9
TGTGCCAGCAGCATACAGGGCTTGAATCAGCCCCAGCATTTT | CASSIQGLNQPQHF | 14 | NA | TRBJ1-5 | NA | TRBV5-5
TGTGCCAGCAGTTCCCAGACAGTCTTAAACACCGAAGCTTTCTTT | CASSSQTVLNTEAFF | 15 | NA | TRBJ1-1 | NA | TRBV5-5
TGTGCCAGCAGGCTGACGGGCGGGGTGATAGATACGCAGTATTTT | CASRLTGGVIDTQYF | 15 | NA | TRBJ2-3 | NA | TRBV7-6
TGTGCCAGCAGCGCCCCCCTCGCAGAGGGAAACACCATATATTTT | CASSAPLAEGNTIYF | 15 | NA | TRBJ1-3 | NA | TRBV9
TGTGCCAGCAGCCCCCCGACAAGCACCTACGAGCAGTACTTC | CASSPPTSTYEQYF | 14 | NA | TRBJ2-7 | NA | TRBV7-2
TGTGCCAGCAGTTTATATCTGGACAGTCAAGAGACCCAGTACTTC | CASSLYLDSQETQYF | 15 | many | TRBJ2-5 | NA | TRBV12-3/TRBV12-4
TGCAGTGCTAGAGGGAGAAGGGGGGGCACTGAAGCTTTCTTT | CSARGRRGGTEAFF | 14 | NA | TRBJ1-1 | NA | TRBV20-1
TGTGCCAGCAGCTTAGCGGCCAGATCCTATGGCTACACCTTC | CASSLAARSYGYTF | 14 | NA | TRBJ1-2 | NA | TRBV7-2
TGTGCCAGCAGACAAACGACTAGCGGGCTCTACAATGAGCAGTTCTTC | CASRQTTSGLYNEQFF | 16 | few | TRBJ2-1 | TRBD2 | TRBV2
TGTGCCAGCAGTTTAGCCGCAGGGCTCCCCTACGAGCAGTACTTC | CASSLAAGLPYEQYF | 15 | NA | TRBJ2-7 | NA | TRBV12-3/TRBV12-4
TGTGCCAGCAGCTTAGCGCGCGACAGTGAGCACTATGGCTACACCTTC | CASSLARDSEHYGYTF | 16 | NA | TRBJ1-2 | NA | TRBV7-2
TGTGCCATCAGTACCTATACAGACAGTCCCTGGAGCTACACCTTC | CAISTYTDSPWSYTF | 15 | NA | TRBJ1-2 | NA | TRBV10-3
TGTGCCAGCAGCTTGGCCGGAGGTACAGTTGGATCTGCCCTCCACTTT | CASSLAGGTVGSALHF | 16 | NA | TRBJ1-6 | NA | TRBV9